These 18 T cell receptor beta chains were sequenced from one sample in a study of blood T cells in healthy people across ages. A J-beta primer mix and a sample-barcoded 5' primer were used in a second PCR of roughly 6 to 11 cycles. Each CDR3 protein is one row after TCRdb ran MiXCR on the 5' RACE reads. This repertoire shows fewer than 800,000 distinct CDR3 sequences, around a quarter found once; its top ten account for 9.4%. Another study also made use of these data, one on T cells of mothers and their children.

The sequenced material came from blood. All receptors derive from a boy aged 5-17 years in good health.

V usage is TRBV7-9 and J usage is TRBJ2-7, with TRBD1 matching over 7 bases. Germline CDR1 reads SEHNR; CDR2 reads FQNEAQ (reference sequence). Trimming cost V 5 bases and J 6 bases; bases outside gene matches: 4. The CDR3 has 12 residues. The CDR3 is CASSSTGAEQYF. DNA of the CDR3: TGTGCCAGCAGCAGCACAGGGGCCGAGCAGTACTTC.

J is TRBJ2-5 and V is TRBV27, with D tentatively TRBD2 (6 bases). The J call is uncertain, as TRBJ2-1 better fits the DNA end. The CDR3 loop spans 13 amino acids. The germline V gene encodes CDR1 MNHEY and CDR2 SMNVEV (reference sequence). The CDR3 DNA sequence: TGTGCCAGCAGTTTAGCTCCGGGACTTGAGCAGTTCTTC. Residues: CASSLAPGLEQFF.

The V gene is TRBV12-3 or TRBV12-4, the J gene TRBJ1-1; 9 bases map to TRBD1. The V gene end was trimmed by 5 bases and the J gene end by 3 bases; junction bases not matched to a gene: 4. The CDR3 sequence is 14 residues long. The CDR3 DNA is TGTGCCAGCAGTCAACAGGGGGCGGACACTGAAGCTTTCTTT. It encodes CASSQQGADTEAFF.

On this clonotype: One end of the junction does not line up with germline, which may come from a read error. CDR3 DNA sequence: TGTGCCGGCAGCCACCTAGCGGGGACACCCTCTGGGGCCAACGTCCTGACTTTC. As protein: CAGSHLAGTPSGANVLTF. The chain is built from TRBV4-2 and TRBJ2-6; TRBD2 matches at 9 bases. This CDR3 has 18 residues. CDR1 is LGHNA, CDR2 YNFKEQ, per germline.

This clonotype occurred many times. The CDR3 reads CASSQGLNYEQYF. The CDR3 DNA sequence: TGCGCCAGCAGCCAAGGATTGAACTACGAGCAGTACTTC. This chain uses TRBV4-1 with TRBJ2-1; D remains ambiguous. The better agreement between TRBJ2-7 and the DNA end casts doubt on the J call. This CDR3 is 13 amino acids long. Germline assignment: CDR1 MGHRA and CDR2 YSYEKL.

This clonotype was counted between two and nine times. The V and J genes are TRBV7-6 and TRBJ2-1; TRBD2 is a possible D gene (5 bases). With 6 bases removed from V and 4 bases from J, the gap between germline ends came to 16 bases. Germline CDR1 SGHVS, CDR2 FNYEAQ. The CDR3 has 15 amino acids. The CDR3 sequence is CASSGVEGIYNEQFF. CDR3 sequence (DNA): TGTGCCAGCAGTGGGGTTGAGGGTATTTACAATGAGCAGTTCTTC.

This clonotype occurred a few times. This chain joins TRBV20-1 and TRBJ1-4; TRBD1 matches 8 bases. V lost 0 bases, J lost 0 bases, and 12 bases stayed unmatched. CDR3 size: 19 residues. Germline V gene lookup returns CDR1 DFQATT and CDR2 SNEGSKA (reference sequence). CDR3 region: CSARDQLRQGYATNEKLFF. In nucleotides, the CDR3 is TGCAGTGCTAGAGATCAGTTGAGACAGGGGTATGCAACTAATGAAAAACTGTTTTTT.

The rearrangement joins TRBV7-8 to TRBJ2-3, with no clear D. There are 16 residues in the CDR3. The V gene's germline CDR1 is SGHVS and CDR2 FQNEAQ. Deletions cut 5 bases from V and 0 bases from J, with 15 bases between. As DNA, the CDR3 is TGTGCCAGCAGCCAACCCTTCGAGACAAGCACAGATACGCAGTATTTT. This translates into CASSQPFETSTDTQYF. The full variable domain, its missing parts supplied by reference TRBV7-8 and TRBJ2-3, is GAGVSQSPRYKVAKRGQDVALRCDPISGHVSLFWYQQALGQGPEFLTYFQNEAQLDKSGLPSDRFFAERPEGSVSTLKIQRTQQEDSAVYLCASSQPFETSTDTQYFGPGTRLTVL.

The genes are TRBV10-3 and TRBJ2-5; TRBD1 matches at 8 bases. The CDR3 sequence is 13 residues long. V was pared by 2 bases and J by 11 bases, with 7 bases of the junction left unmatched. CDR1 is ENHRY, CDR2 SYGVKD, per germline. The CDR3 nucleotides read TGTGCCATCAGTGAGCCCACAGGGGGTAAGCAGTACTTC. This gives the protein CAISEPTGGKQYF.

V and J are TRBV29-1 and TRBJ2-5; TRBD2 is a possible D gene (7 bases). The germline V gene has CDR1 SQVTM and CDR2 ANQGSEA. This CDR3 is built from 17 residues. Trimming removed 3 bases at V and 0 bases at J, with 20 bases between. In DNA form, the CDR3 reads TGCAGCGTTGAGAGGGGGGGGAGTTTTGGATACCAAGAGACCCAGTACTTC. Translation: CSVERGGSFGYQETQYF.

The chain links TRBV19 to TRBJ2-5, with TRBD2 matching over 11 bases. With the DNA end fitting TRBJ2-7 better, the J assignment may be wrong. Germline assignment: CDR1 LNHDA and CDR2 SQIVND (reference sequence). The CDR3 totals 13 residues. The CDR3 nucleotides are TGTGCCAGTAGTCGTACTAGCGGGAGCGAGCAGTACTTC. Translated: CASSRTSGSEQYF.

Only a few counts were recorded for this clonotype. The rearrangement links TRBV5-1 to TRBJ2-1, with 12 bases lining up with TRBD2. This CDR3 comprises 14 residues. The ends lost 7 bases at V and 8 bases at J; junction bases unmatched: 7. CDR1 is SGHRS, CDR2 YFSETQ, per germline. The CDR3 DNA is TGCGCCAGCGCGTCTAGCGGGGGGGGACATGAGCAGTTCTTC. This codes for CASASSGGGHEQFF.

The chain recombines TRBV28 with TRBJ1-2, with 9 positions matching TRBD1. The V and J ends lost 3 bases and 8 bases, in that order; junction bases with no gene match: 28. CDR1 and CDR2 from the germline V gene are MDHEN and SYDVKM. There are 21 residues in the CDR3. CDR3 residues: CASSFSVWTISKQGARLGYTF. CDR3 coding DNA: TGTGCCAGCAGTTTTAGTGTCTGGACGATTAGTAAACAGGGGGCGCGCTTAGGCTACACCTTC.

The V call is TRBV10-3, the J call TRBJ2-7; D might be TRBD2 (6 bases). The V gene lost 6 bases and the J gene lost 0 bases, with 15 bases spanning the gap. The CDR3 runs to 15 residues. Germline-derived CDR1 and CDR2 are ENHRY and SYGVKD. This chain's CDR3 is CAIRGGGSSSYEQYF. The CDR3 coding sequence is TGTGCCATCAGGGGGGGAGGCTCGAGCTCCTACGAGCAGTACTTC.

V and J are TRBV5-1 and TRBJ1-1; D gene unclear. Germline CDR1 reads SGHRS; CDR2 reads YFSETQ. Between the trimmed V and J ends, which lost 3 bases and 1 base, there was a span of 10 bases. CDR3 length: 14 residues. The CDR3 DNA sequence: TGCGCCAGCAGCTCGGAGGAGGGGAACACTGAAGCTTTCTTT. Its protein product is CASSSEEGNTEAFF.

The rearrangement joins TRBV12-3 or TRBV12-4 to TRBJ2-3, with 11 bases fitting TRBD1. V dropped 5 bases and J dropped 5; count of bases not matched to a gene: 3. This CDR3 contains 14 residues. CDR3 coding DNA: TGTGCCAGCAGTCTGGGGACAGGGGGAGATACGCAGTATTTT. As protein: CASSLGTGGDTQYF.

The rearrangement uses TRBV20-1 and TRBJ2-4; D is unresolved. This CDR3 spans 15 amino acids. Between the trimmed V and J ends, which lost 5 bases and 0 bases, there was a span of 14 bases. The germline gives CDR1 DFQATT, CDR2 SNEGSKA (reference sequence). Here the CDR3 reads CSAWYPRIAKNIQYF. The DNA of the CDR3 is TGCAGTGCTTGGTACCCTCGGATAGCCAAAAACATTCAGTACTTC.

V is TRBV29-1 and J is TRBJ2-3, with a tentative D call TRBD2 (5 bases). The CDR3 covers 12 residues. Germline V gives CDR1 SQVTM, CDR2 ANQGSEA. Trimming stripped 5 bases from V and 5 bases from J, with 11 bases between. The CDR3 nucleotides read TGCAGCGTTTTAGAGGCGGGAGATACGCAGTATTTT. Protein: CSVLEAGDTQYF.